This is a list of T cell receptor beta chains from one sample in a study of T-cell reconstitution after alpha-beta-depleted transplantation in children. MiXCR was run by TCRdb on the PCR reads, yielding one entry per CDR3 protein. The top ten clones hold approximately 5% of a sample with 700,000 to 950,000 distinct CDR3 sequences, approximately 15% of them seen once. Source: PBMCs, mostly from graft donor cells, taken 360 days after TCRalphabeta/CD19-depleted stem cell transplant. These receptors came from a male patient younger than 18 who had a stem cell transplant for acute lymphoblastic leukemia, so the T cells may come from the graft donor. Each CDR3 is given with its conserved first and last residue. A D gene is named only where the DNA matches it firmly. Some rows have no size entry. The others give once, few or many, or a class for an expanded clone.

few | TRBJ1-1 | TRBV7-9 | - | TGTGCCAGCAGCTTAGTCGATCGGACTGAAGCTTTCTTT | CASSLVDRTEAFF
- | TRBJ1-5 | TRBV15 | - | TGTGCCACCAGCACACTCGGTTATAGCAATCAGCCCCAGCATTTT | CATSTLGYSNQPQHF
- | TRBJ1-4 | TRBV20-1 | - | TGCAGTGCTAGAGCGGGGTTTGAAAAACTGTTTTTT | CSARAGFEKLFF
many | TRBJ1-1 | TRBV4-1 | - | TGCGCCAGCAGCCAGGGGAGGGGTAGAGGGAACACTGAAGCTTTCTTT | CASSQGRGRGNTEAFF
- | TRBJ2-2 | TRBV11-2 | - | TGTGCCAGCAGCAGGGGGAGGGTTAACACCGGGGAGCTGTTTTTT | CASSRGRVNTGELFF
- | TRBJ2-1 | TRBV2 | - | TGTGCCAGCGCCCCTGGGGCCTACAATGAGCAGTTCTTC | CASAPGAYNEQFF
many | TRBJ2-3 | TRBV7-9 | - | TGTGCCAGCAGCTTAGTGCTGGGGCCCAGCACAGATACGCAGTATTTT | CASSLVLGPSTDTQYF
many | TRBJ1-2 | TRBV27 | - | TGTGCCAGCAGTGCCCGGACGGGACGGCTCTATGGCTACACCTTC | CASSARTGRLYGYTF
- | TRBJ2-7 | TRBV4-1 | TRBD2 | TGCGCCAGCAGCCATCGTGCCCCTTTTAGGGAGGGATGGATCTCCTACGAGCAGTACTTC | CASSHRAPFREGWISYEQYF
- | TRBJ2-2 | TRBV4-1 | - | TGCGCCAGCAGCCATGATCAGCAGACCGGGGAGCTGTTTTTT | CASSHDQQTGELFF
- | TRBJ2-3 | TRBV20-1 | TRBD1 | TGCAGTGTTACCCCGGGACAGGGATTTCCTAGCACAGATACGCAGTATTTT | CSVTPGQGFPSTDTQYF
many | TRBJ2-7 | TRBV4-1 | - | TGCGCCAGCAGCCAAGTGGCTAGCTCCTACGAGCAGTACTTC | CASSQVASSYEQYF
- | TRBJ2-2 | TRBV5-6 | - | TGTGCCAGCAGCTTTGTATCTAGCAACACCGGGGAGCTGTTTTTT | CASSFVSSNTGELFF
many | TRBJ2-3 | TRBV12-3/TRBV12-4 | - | TGTGCCAGCAGTCACGGGGAGGATACGCAGTATTTT | CASSHGEDTQYF
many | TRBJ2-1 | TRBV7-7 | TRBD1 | TGTGCCAGCAGCGCCGGGACAGGTTCCTACAATGAGCAGTTCTTC | CASSAGTGSYNEQFF
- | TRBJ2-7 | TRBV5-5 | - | TGTGCCAGCAGCCTACCGACGAGGGGTGTTTACGAGCAGTACTTC | CASSLPTRGVYEQYF
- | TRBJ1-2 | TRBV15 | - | TGTGCCACCAGCAGAGATGGGCAGTCTAACTATGGCTACACCTTC | CATSRDGQSNYGYTF